This T cell receptor (beta chain) was captured in a study of CD8 T cells in ankylosing spondylitis. Study-wide points: There was reportedly significant enrichment of clones that were disease-linked in matched ankylosing spondylitis synovial fluid.

Making use of molecular barcodes, quantitative 5'-RACE generated TCR beta libraries. TCRdb called the 5' RACE reads again in MiXCR, with one record for every CDR3 protein. The repertoire holds some 240,000 distinct CDR3 sequences, with approximately 9% as singletons. This clonotype was found many times. The antigen is not known. The CDR3 length is 12 residues. Germline V CDR1 and CDR2: DFQATT, SNEGSKA (reference sequence). After removal of 6 bases from V and 6 bases from J, the junction contained 7 bases not matched to a gene. The receptor was isolated from a male donor with ankylosing spondylitis or in good health (not recorded which). This rearrangement joins TRBV20-1 to TRBJ1-2; the match to TRBD1 covers 7 bases. Sequenced input: blood, either unsorted or a sorted T cell fraction (not recorded which). CDR3 amino acids: CSALKGADGYTF. CDR3 in DNA: TGCAGTGCCCTGAAGGGGGCAGATGGCTACACCTTC.